This T cell receptor beta chain comes out of a study of early T cells in non-severe SARS-CoV-2 infection. Broader study findings: In VDJdb matching, anti-spike CD8 responses were favored while private and CD4 specificities went missing.

This clonotype appeared a few times. Antigen specificity is unknown. Attachment of unique molecular identifiers to individual cDNA molecules was performed. MiXCR, applied by TCRdb to the 5' RACE reads, yields one record per CDR3 protein. The table includes more than 90,000 distinct CDR3 sequences, approximately 13% detected once. CDR3 length: 17 residues. Germline CDR1 reads SGHRS; CDR2 reads YFSETQ. V was pared by 3 bases and J by 5 bases, with 22 bases between. The clonotype was recovered from an adult who was a healthcare worker with PCR-confirmed SARS-CoV-2 infection or an uninfected control (not recorded which). This chain connects TRBV5-1 to TRBJ2-3, with D possibly matching TRBD2 (6 bases). The material sequenced was whole blood. CDR3 in DNA: TGCGCCAGCAGCTCGGGGGAAGACCTGGTAAAAGTAGATACGCAGTATTTT. Translating it yields CASSSGEDLVKVDTQYF.